This T cell receptor beta chain appears in the sequencing data of a study of blood T cell repertoires in COVID-19. Study-level information: From the United States, Italy and Spain came samples of acute and convalescent COVID-19. Sample material is recorded as cDNA or gDNA derived from T cells, B-cell-depleted T cells, or PBMCs.

Per the original methods: Reference gene primer amplification in the assay estimated nucleated cell counts. Clones were read by immunoSEQ multiplex PCR, and TCRdb kept only the in-frame ones, dropping some. That table supplies the V and J calls and clone size; D and trimming were determined from the DNA. The sample has over 90,000 clones; about 85% are singletons. Trimming stripped 4 bases from V and 8 bases from J, with 21 bases between. This CDR3 comprises 16 residues. The germline gives CDR1 SEHNR, CDR2 FQNEAQ (reference sequence). This TCR was recovered from a man aged 50-60 years with active COVID-19. The sequencing sample was made of peripheral blood. The chain couples TRBV7-9 to TRBJ1-3; TRBD1 might be the D (6 bases). CDR3 loop: CASSSDSLARRDTIYF. The CDR3 nucleotides are TGTGCCAGCAGCTCGGACAGTCTCGCACGGCGTGACACCATATATTTT.